One and the same sample provided the 5 T cell receptor beta chains below, sequenced in a study of blood T cell repertoires in COVID-19. The table came from immunoSEQ multiplex PCR; TCRdb's copy has only in-frame clones and leaves some out. The sample consists of around 450,000 clones, more than 85% of them appearing once. The sample taken for sequencing was peripheral blood. Source of these receptors: a woman between 25 and 40 years old with acute or convalescent COVID-19.

J is TRBJ2-2 and V is TRBV10-3, with 7 bases aligning to TRBD1. Trimming at V came to 6 bases and at J to 6 bases, leaving 7 bases not matched to a gene. The CDR3 covers 14 residues. Per germline, CDR1 ENHRY and CDR2 SYGVKD. CDR3 sequence: CAISETGFSGELFF. Written as DNA, the CDR3 is TGTGCCATCAGCGAGACAGGGTTTTCCGGGGAGCTGTTTTTT.

CDR3 in amino acids: CASSFWGRGGLNEQFF. CDR3 in DNA: TGTGCCAGCAGTTTCTGGGGACGGGGGGGACTCAATGAGCAGTTCTTC. The chain links TRBV2 to TRBJ2-1; 8 bases map to TRBD2. The CDR3 consists of 16 residues. The V gene end was trimmed by 5 bases and the J gene end by 6 bases; junction bases not matched to a gene: 12. CDR1 SNHLY and CDR2 FYNNEI come from the germline V gene. The entire variable domain, with the rest obtained from reference TRBV2 and TRBJ2-1, is as follows: EPEVTQTPSHQVTQMGQEVILRCVPISNHLYFYWYRQILGQKVEFLVSFYNNEISEKSEIFDDQFSVERPDGSNFTLKIRSTKLEDSAMYFCASSFWGRGGLNEQFFGPGTRLTVL.

The chain carries TRBV21-1 and TRBJ2-3; the DNA was not compared with TRBD2, the D call given in the table. TRBV21-1 is noted as a pseudogene. CDR3 length: 17 residues. In DNA form, the CDR3 reads TGTGCCAGCAGCAAAAGGCTCGCGGGGGGAGACACAGATACGCAGTATTTT. Residues: CASSKRLAGGDTDTQYF.

The rearrangement joins TRBV5-4 to TRBJ2-7; 14 bases fit TRBD2. The CDR3 contains 16 residues. Germline CDR1 and CDR2: SGHNT and YYREEE (reference sequence). J gave up 3 bases and V 2 bases, and 4 bases lay outside the gene matches. The CDR3 coding sequence is TGTGCCAGCAGCTTAGGAGGACTAGCGGGAGGCTACGAGCAGTACTTC. It specifies CASSLGGLAGGYEQYF.

The rearrangement joins TRBV30 to TRBJ2-7; 8 positions match TRBD1. CDR1 and CDR2 from the germline V gene are GTSNPN and SVGIG (reference sequence). The ends lost 0 bases at V and 1 base at J; junction bases unmatched: 14. The CDR3 is made up of 18 amino acids. CDR3 residues: CAWSVRYGQGGMSYEQYF. In DNA form, the CDR3 reads TGTGCCTGGAGTGTAAGGTATGGACAGGGTGGTATGTCCTACGAGCAGTACTTC.